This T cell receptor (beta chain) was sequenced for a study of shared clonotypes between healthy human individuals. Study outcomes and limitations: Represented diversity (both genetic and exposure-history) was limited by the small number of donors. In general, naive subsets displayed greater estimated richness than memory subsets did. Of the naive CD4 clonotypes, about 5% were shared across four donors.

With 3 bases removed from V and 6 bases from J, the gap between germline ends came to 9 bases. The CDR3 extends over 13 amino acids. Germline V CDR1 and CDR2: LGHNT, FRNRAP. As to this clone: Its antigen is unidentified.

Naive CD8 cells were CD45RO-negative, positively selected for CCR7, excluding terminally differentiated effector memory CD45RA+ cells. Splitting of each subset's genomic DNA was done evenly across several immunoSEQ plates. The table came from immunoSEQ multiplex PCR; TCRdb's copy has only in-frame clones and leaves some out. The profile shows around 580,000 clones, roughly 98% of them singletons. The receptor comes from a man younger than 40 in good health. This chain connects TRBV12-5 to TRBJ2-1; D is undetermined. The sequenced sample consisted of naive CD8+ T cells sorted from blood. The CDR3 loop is CASGFNNINEQFF. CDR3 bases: TGTGCTAGTGGTTTCAACAATATCAATGAGCAGTTCTTC.